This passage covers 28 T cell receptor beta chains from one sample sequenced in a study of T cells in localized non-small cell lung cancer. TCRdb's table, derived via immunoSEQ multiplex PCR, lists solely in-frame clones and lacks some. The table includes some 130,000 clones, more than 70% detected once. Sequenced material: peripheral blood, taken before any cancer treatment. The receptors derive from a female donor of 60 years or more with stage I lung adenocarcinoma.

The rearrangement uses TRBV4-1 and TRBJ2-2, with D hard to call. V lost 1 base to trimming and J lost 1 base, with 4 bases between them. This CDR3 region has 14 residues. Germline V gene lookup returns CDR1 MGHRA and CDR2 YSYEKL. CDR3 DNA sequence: TGCGCCAGCAGCCAAGCGGAGAACACCGGGGAGCTGTTTTTT. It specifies CASSQAENTGELFF.

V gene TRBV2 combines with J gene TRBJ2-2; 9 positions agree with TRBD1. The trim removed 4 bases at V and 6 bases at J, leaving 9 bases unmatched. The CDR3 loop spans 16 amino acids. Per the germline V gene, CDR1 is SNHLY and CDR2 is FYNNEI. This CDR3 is CASSVAGTGSSGELFF. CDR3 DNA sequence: TGTGCCAGCAGTGTAGCCGGGACAGGGTCGTCCGGGGAGCTGTTTTTT.

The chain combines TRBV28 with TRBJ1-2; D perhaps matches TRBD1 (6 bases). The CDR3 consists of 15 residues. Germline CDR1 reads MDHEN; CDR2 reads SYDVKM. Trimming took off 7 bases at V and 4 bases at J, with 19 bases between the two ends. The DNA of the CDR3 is TGTGCCAGCATCCCCGGGCCTTTACAGGGCTATGGCTACACCTTC. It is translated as CASIPGPLQGYGYTF.

CDR3 nucleotides: TGTGCCAGCAGCTTAGCAACCGACTCTGGACAATACTACGAGCAGTACTTC. Translating gives CASSLATDSGQYYEQYF. This chain links TRBV7-2 with TRBJ2-7; maybe TRBD1 (5 bases). Trimming stripped 0 bases from V and 3 bases from J, with 18 bases between. This CDR3 has 17 residues. Germline V lookup: CDR1 SGHTA, CDR2 FQGNSA.

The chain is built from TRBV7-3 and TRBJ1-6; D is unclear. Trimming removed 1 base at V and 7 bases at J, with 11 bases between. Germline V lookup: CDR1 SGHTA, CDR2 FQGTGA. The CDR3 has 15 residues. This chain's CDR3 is CASSLSGPPNSPLHF. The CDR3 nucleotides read TGTGCCAGCAGCTTAAGCGGCCCGCCCAATTCACCCCTCCACTTT. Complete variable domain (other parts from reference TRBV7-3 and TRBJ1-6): GAGVSQTPSNKVTEKGKYVELRCDPISGHTALYWYRQSLGQGPEFLIYFQGTGAADDSGLPNDRFFAVRPEGSVSTLKIQRTERGDSAVYLCASSLSGPPNSPLHFGNGTRLTVT.

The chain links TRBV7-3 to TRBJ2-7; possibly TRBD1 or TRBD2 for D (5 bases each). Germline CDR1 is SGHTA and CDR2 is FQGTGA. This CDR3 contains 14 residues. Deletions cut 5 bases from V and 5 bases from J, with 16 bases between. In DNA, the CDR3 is TGTGCCAGCAGCCCGGGACCCAAGGCCAACGAGCAGTACTTC. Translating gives CASSPGPKANEQYF.

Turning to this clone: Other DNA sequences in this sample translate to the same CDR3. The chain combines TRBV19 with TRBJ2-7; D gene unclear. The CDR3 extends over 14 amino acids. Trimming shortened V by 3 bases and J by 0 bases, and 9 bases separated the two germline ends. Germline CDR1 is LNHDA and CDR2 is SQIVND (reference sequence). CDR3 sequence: CASSISSSSYEQYF. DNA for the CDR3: TGTGCCAGTAGTATTAGTTCGAGCTCCTACGAGCAGTACTTC.

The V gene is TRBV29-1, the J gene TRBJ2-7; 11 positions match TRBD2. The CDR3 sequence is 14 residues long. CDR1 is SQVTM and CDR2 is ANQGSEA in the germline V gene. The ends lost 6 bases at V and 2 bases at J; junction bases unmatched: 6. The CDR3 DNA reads TGCAGCGTGATAGCGGGAGGGCCGACCTACGAGCAGTACTTC. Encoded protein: CSVIAGGPTYEQYF.

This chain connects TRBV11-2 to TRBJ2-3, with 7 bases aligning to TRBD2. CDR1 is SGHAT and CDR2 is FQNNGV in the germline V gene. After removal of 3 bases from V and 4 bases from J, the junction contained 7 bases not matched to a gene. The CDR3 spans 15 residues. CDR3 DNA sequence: TGTGCCAGCAGCTTTGAGGGAGGGGAGCCAGATACGCAGTATTTT. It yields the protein CASSFEGGEPDTQYF.

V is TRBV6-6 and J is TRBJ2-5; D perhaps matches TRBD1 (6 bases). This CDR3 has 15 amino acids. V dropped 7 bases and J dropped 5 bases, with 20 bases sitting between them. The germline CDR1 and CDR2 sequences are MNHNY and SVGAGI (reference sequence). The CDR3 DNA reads TGTGCCAGCACCCGGGACATCGCACGTGGGGAGACCCAGTACTTC. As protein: CASTRDIARGETQYF.

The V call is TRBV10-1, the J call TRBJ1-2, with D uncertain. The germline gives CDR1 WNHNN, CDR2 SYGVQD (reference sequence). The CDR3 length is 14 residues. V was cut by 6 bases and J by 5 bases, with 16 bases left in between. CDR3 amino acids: CASSPAGINYGYTF. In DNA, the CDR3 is TGCGCCAGCAGCCCGGCGGGGATCAATTATGGCTACACCTTC.

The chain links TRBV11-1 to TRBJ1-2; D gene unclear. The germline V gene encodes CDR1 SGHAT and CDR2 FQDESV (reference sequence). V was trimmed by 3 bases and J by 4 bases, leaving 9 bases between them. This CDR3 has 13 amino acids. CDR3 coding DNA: TGTGCCAGCAGCTTGGCCATTAGCTATGGCTACACCTTC. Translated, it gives CASSLAISYGYTF.

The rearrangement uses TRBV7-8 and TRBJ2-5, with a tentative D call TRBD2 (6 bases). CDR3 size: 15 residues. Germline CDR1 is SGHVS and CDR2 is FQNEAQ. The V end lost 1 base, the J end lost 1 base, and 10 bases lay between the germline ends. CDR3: CASSLVGGIQETQYF. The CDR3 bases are TGTGCCAGCAGCTTAGTCGGCGGGATCCAAGAGACCCAGTACTTC.

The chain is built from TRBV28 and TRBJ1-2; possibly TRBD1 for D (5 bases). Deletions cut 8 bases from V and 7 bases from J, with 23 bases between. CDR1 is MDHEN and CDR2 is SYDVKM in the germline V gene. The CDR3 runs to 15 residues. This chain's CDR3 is CASFEARDWGLGYTF. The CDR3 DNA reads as TGTGCCAGCTTCGAAGCCCGGGACTGGGGACTTGGCTACACCTTC.

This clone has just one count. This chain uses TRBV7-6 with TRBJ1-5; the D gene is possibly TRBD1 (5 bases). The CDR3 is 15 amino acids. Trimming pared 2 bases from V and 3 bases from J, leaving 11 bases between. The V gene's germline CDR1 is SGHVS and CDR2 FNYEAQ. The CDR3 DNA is TGTGCCAGCAGCTTACAGGGTGGGGACAATCAGCCCCAGCATTTT. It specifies CASSLQGGDNQPQHF.

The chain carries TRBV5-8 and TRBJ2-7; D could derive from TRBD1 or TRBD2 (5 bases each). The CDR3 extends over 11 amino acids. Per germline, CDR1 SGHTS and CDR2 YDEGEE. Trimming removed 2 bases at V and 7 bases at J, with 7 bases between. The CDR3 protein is CASSFGGEQYF. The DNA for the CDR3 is TGTGCCAGCAGCTTTGGGGGTGAGCAGTACTTC.

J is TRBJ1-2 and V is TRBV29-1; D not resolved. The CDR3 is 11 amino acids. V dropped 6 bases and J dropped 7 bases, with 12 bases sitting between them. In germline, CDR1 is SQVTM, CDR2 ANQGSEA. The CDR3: CSVVKAGGYTF. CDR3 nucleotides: TGCAGCGTCGTGAAAGCCGGTGGCTACACCTTC. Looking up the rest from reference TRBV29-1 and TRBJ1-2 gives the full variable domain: SAVISQKPSRDICQRGTSLTIQCQVDSQVTMMFWYRQQPGQSLTLIATANQGSEATYESGFVIDKFPISRPNLTFSTLTVSNMSPEDSSIYLCSVVKAGGYTFGSGTRLTVV.

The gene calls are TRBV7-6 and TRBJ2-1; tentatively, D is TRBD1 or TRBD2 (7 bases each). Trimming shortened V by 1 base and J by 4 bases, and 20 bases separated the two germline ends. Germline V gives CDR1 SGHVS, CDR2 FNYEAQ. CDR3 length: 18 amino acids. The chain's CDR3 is CASSLVFLDREGYNEQFF. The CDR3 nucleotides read TGTGCCAGCAGCTTAGTTTTCCTCGACAGGGAGGGTTACAATGAGCAGTTCTTC.

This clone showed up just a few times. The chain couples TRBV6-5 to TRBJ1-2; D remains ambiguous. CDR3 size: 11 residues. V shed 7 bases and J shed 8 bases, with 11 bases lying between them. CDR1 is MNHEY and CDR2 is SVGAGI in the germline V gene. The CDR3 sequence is CASTDYEGYTF. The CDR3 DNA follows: TGTGCCAGCACCGATTATGAAGGCTACACCTTC.

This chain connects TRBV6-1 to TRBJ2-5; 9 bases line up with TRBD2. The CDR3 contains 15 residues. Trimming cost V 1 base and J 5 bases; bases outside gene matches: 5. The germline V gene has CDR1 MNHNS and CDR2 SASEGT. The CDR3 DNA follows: TGTGCCAGCAGTGAAGGGACTAGCGTTTCGGAGACCCAGTACTTC. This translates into CASSEGTSVSETQYF.

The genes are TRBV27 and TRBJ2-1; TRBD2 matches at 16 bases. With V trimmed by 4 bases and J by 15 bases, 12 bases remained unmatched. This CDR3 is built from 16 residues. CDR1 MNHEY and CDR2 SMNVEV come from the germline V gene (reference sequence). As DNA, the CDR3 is TGTGCCAGCAGTTCCTCCGGGACTAGCGGGAGGGCCGGGGCGTTCTTC. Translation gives CASSSSGTSGRAGAFF.

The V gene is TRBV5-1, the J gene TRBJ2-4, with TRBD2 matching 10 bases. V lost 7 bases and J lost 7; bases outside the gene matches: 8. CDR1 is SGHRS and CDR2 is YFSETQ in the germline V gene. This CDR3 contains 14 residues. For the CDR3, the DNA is TGCGCCAGCCGGACTAGCGGAGGGGGGAACATTCAGTACTTC. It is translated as CASRTSGGGNIQYF.

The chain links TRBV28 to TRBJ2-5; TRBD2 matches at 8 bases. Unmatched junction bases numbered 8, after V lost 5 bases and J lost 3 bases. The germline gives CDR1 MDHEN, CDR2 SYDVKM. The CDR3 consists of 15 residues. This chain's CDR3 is CASSAAGEVEETQYF. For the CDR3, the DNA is TGTGCCAGCAGTGCAGCGGGAGAGGTTGAAGAGACCCAGTACTTC.

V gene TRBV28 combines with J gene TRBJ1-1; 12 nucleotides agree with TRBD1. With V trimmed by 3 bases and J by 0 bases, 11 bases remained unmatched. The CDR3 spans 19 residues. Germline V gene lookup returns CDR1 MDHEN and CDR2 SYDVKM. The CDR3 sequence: CASSFEGQGANWLNTEAFF. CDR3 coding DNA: TGTGCCAGCAGTTTTGAGGGACAGGGGGCAAATTGGCTGAACACTGAAGCTTTCTTT.

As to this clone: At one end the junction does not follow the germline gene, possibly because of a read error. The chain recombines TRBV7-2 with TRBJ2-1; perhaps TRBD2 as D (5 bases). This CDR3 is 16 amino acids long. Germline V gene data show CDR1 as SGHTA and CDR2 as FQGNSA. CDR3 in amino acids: CASSPRGRASYNEQLF. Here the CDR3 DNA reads TGTGCCAGCAGCCCTCGAGGGCGGGCCTCCTACAATGAGCAGCTCTTC. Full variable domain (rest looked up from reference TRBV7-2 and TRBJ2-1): GAGVSQSPSNKVTEKGKDVELRCDPISGHTALYWYRQSLGQGLEFLIYFQGNSAPDKSGLPSDRFSAERTGGSVSTLTIQRTQQEDSAVYLCASSPRGRASYNEQLFGPGTRLTVL.

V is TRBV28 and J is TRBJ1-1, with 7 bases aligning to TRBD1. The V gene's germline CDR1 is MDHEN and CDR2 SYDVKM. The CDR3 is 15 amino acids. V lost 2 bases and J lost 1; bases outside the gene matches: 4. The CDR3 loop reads CASSLRGRGNTEAFF. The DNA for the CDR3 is TGTGCCAGCAGTTTAAGGGGGCGGGGGAACACTGAAGCTTTCTTT.

The CDR3 spells CASSLDRGKDQPQHF. The CDR3 DNA follows: TGTGCCAGCAGTTTGGACAGGGGGAAGGATCAGCCCCAGCATTTT. The rearrangement joins TRBV27 to TRBJ1-5; TRBD1 matches 10 bases. V dropped 3 bases and J dropped 5; count of bases not matched to a gene: 4. The CDR3 is 15 residues long. CDR1 and CDR2 (germline): MNHEY, SMNVEV (reference sequence).

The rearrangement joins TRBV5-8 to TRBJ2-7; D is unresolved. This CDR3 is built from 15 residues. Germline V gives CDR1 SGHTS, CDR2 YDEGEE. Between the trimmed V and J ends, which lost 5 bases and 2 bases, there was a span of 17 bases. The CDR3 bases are TGTGCCAGCAGTATGCGGAGACAATCCCCCTACGAGCAGTACTTC. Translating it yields CASSMRRQSPYEQYF.